Presented here are 25 T cell receptor beta chains from one specimen sequenced in a study of blood T cell repertoires in COVID-19. Assay: immunoSEQ multiplex PCR; the TCRdb copy retains only in-frame clones and omits some. The sample has approximately 97,000 clones; about 84% are singletons. Sequenced input: peripheral blood. All receptors derive from a man aged 60 to 75 with acute or convalescent COVID-19.

The chain combines TRBV18 with TRBJ1-1, with TRBD1 matching 7 bases. V shed 3 bases and J 0 bases; nucleotides not matched to a gene: 4. The CDR3 spans 15 residues. The germline CDR1 and CDR2 sequences are KGHSH and LQKENI. CDR3 bases: TGTGCCAGCTCACCCTTGGGACAGATGAACACTGAAGCTTTCTTT. This codes for CASSPLGQMNTEAFF. Full variable domain (rest looked up from reference TRBV18 and TRBJ1-1): NAGVMQNPRHLVRRRGQEARLRCSPMKGHSHVYWYRQLPEEGLKFMVYLQKENIIDESGMPKERFSAEFPKEGPSILRIQQVVRGDSAAYFCASSPLGQMNTEAFFGQGTRLTVV.

The rearrangement joins TRBV7-2 to TRBJ2-7; D is perhaps TRBD2 (5 bases). The CDR3 length is 14 residues. The V end lost 7 bases, the J end lost 1 base, and 14 bases lay between the germline ends. Germline V gene lookup returns CDR1 SGHTA and CDR2 FQGNSA. DNA for the CDR3: TGTGCCAGCACCCTAAGCGGAGTTTCCTACGAGCAGTACTTC. This translates into CASTLSGVSYEQYF.

The chain recombines TRBV7-2 with TRBJ1-5; 7 bases fit TRBD1. The germline CDR1 and CDR2 sequences are SGHTA and FQGNSA. With V trimmed by 3 bases and J by 1 base, 3 bases remained unmatched. The length of the CDR3 is 15 residues. The CDR3 sequence is CASSFRGSSNQPQHF. As DNA, the CDR3 is TGTGCCAGCAGCTTCAGGGGGTCGAGCAATCAGCCCCAGCATTTT.

In this sample, this clone turned up a few times. In DNA, the CDR3 is TGTGCCAGCAGCTTAGGGATAGCGGGGATCTACGAGCAGTACTTC. As protein: CASSLGIAGIYEQYF. This chain uses TRBV11-2 with TRBJ2-7; TRBD2 matches 8 bases. J lost 3 bases, V lost 1 base, and 5 bases had no gene match. Looked up from germline, CDR1 is SGHAT and CDR2 is FQNNGV. CDR3 length: 15 amino acids.

The chain carries TRBV3-1 (or the pseudogene TRBV3-2) and TRBJ2-1; TRBD2 aligns across 8 bases. Trimming at V came to 0 bases and at J to 8 bases, leaving 3 bases not matched to a gene. CDR3 size: 14 residues. CDR1 LGHDT and CDR2 YNNKEL come from the germline V gene (reference sequence). The CDR3 loop reads CASSQEWREDEQFF. CDR3 DNA: TGTGCCAGCAGCCAAGAGTGGCGGGAGGATGAGCAGTTCTTC.

The CDR3: CASSFEEGNGYTF. The CDR3 bases are TGTGCCAGCAGTTTTGAGGAAGGTAATGGCTACACCTTC. The chain uses TRBV28 and TRBJ1-2; D is uncertain. CDR3 length equals 13 residues. The V end lost 3 bases, the J end lost 6 bases, and 11 bases lay between the germline ends. From germline, CDR1 is MDHEN and CDR2 SYDVKM.

The V call is TRBV11-2, the J call TRBJ2-5; 7 positions match TRBD1. J was trimmed by 3 bases and V by 2 bases; bases with no gene match: 6. Germline values: CDR1 SGHAT, CDR2 FQNNGV. This CDR3 has 15 amino acids. CDR3 in DNA: TGTGCCAGCAGCTTATACAGGGGACCCGAAGAGACCCAGTACTTC. Amino acids: CASSLYRGPEETQYF.

This chain connects TRBV7-9 to TRBJ1-3, with 8 bases lining up with TRBD1. This CDR3 is built from 16 residues. Trimming removed 5 bases from V and 3 bases from J; junction bases left unmatched: 9. Per the germline V gene, CDR1 is SEHNR and CDR2 is FQNEAQ (reference sequence). The CDR3 DNA reads as TGTGCCAGCAGCAAGCGTACAGGGGGTGGTGGAAACACCATATATTTT. This encodes CASSKRTGGGGNTIYF.

This chain connects TRBV18 to TRBJ2-7; D is unclear. Deletions cut 3 bases from V and 6 bases from J, with 12 bases between. The CDR3 spans 13 residues. CDR1 and CDR2 from the germline V gene are KGHSH and LQKENI. Here the CDR3 DNA reads TGTGCCAGCTCACCTGGCAGTCGCTCCGAGCAGTACTTC. Protein product: CASSPGSRSEQYF.

The gene calls are TRBV3-1 (or the pseudogene TRBV3-2) and TRBJ1-4; D perhaps matches TRBD1 (5 bases). CDR3 size: 12 residues. V shed 8 bases and J shed 7 bases, with 11 bases lying between them. Germline assignment: CDR1 LGHDT and CDR2 YNNKEL (reference sequence). CDR3 amino acids: CASLGLSEKLFF. CDR3 bases: TGTGCCAGCCTGGGACTTTCTGAAAAACTGTTTTTT.

The J gene is TRBJ2-5, the V gene TRBV7-8; the match to TRBD1 covers 9 bases. The germline gives CDR1 SGHVS, CDR2 FQNEAQ. The trim removed 5 bases at V and 5 bases at J, leaving 15 bases unmatched. CDR3 length: 17 residues. The CDR3 nucleotides read TGTGCCAGCAGCCTAACAGTCACAGGGGGCGGTGGGGAGACCCAGTACTTC. Translation gives CASSLTVTGGGGETQYF.

This chain joins TRBV7-2 and TRBJ2-7; 7 bases match TRBD1. Losses at the gene ends were 7 bases for V and 6 bases for J; bases not matched to a gene: 6. Per germline, CDR1 SGHTA and CDR2 FQGNSA. The CDR3 covers 12 residues. CDR3 DNA sequence: TGTGCCAGCACCCCGGGGACAGTCGAGCAGTACTTC. Translation gives CASTPGTVEQYF.

The rearrangement uses TRBV7-9 and TRBJ2-3; unclear D gene. Germline CDR1 SEHNR, CDR2 FQNEAQ (reference sequence). This CDR3 region has 12 residues. V was pared by 10 bases and J by 2 bases, with 10 bases between. CDR3 sequence (DNA): TGTGCCACTGGCTCAATCACAGATACGCAGTATTTT. This translates into CATGSITDTQYF.

The chain couples TRBV29-1 to TRBJ1-2; 8 positions match TRBD1. CDR1 and CDR2 (germline): SQVTM, ANQGSEA. V dropped 4 bases and J dropped 0; count of bases not matched to a gene: 4. This CDR3 contains 14 residues. CDR3 in DNA: TGCAGCGTTGGGACAGGGACCACTAACTATGGCTACACCTTC. Translated, it gives CSVGTGTTNYGYTF. The complete variable domain, with remaining parts taken from reference TRBV29-1 and TRBJ1-2, reads SAVISQKPSRDICQRGTSLTIQCQVDSQVTMMFWYRQQPGQSLTLIATANQGSEATYESGFVIDKFPISRPNLTFSTLTVSNMSPEDSSIYLCSVGTGTTNYGYTFGSGTRLTVV.

The chain employs TRBV4-3 and TRBJ2-3, with D tentatively TRBD2 (6 bases). This CDR3 has 17 amino acids. Germline CDR1 is LGHNA and CDR2 is YSLEER. Trimming took off 2 bases at V and 0 bases at J, with 15 bases between the two ends. CDR3 coding DNA: TGCGCCAGCAGCCAATCCCCTTCTGCGGGGAGCACAGATACGCAGTATTTT. It is translated as CASSQSPSAGSTDTQYF.

V and J are TRBV28 and TRBJ2-5; 10 bases agree with TRBD2. The CDR3 runs 16 residues. V was pared by 5 bases and J by 2 bases, with 8 bases of the junction left unmatched. Germline V CDR1 and CDR2: MDHEN, SYDVKM. The DNA of the CDR3 is TGTGCCAGCAGTCAGGGACTAGCGCGAAGACAAGAGACCCAGTACTTC. Translating it yields CASSQGLARRQETQYF.

The chain employs TRBV7-2 and TRBJ2-5; TRBD1 agrees at 8 bases. With 5 bases clipped from V and 5 bases from J, the junction kept 7 bases outside the gene matches. The CDR3 has 14 amino acids. Germline V gives CDR1 SGHTA, CDR2 FQGNSA. The CDR3 loop reads CASSTTGVRETQYF. CDR3 in DNA: TGTGCCAGCAGCACGACAGGGGTGCGGGAGACCCAGTACTTC.

This clone was seen only a few times. This chain connects TRBV6-2 or TRBV6-3 to TRBJ2-1, with TRBD2 identical over 7 bases. V trimming: 5 bases; J trimming: 2 bases; junction bases outside the gene matches: 9. CDR1 and CDR2 from the germline V gene are MNHEY and SVGEGT. This CDR3 region has 16 residues. The CDR3 DNA is TGTGCCAGCAGTCTTCTACTAGCGCCGGCCTACAATGAGCAGTTCTTC. Residues: CASSLLLAPAYNEQFF.

This clone was counted a single time. Since a much larger clone is just one base distant, this may be a read error. Other DNA sequences in the same sample also yield this CDR3. This rearrangement joins TRBV5-1 to TRBJ2-1, with 14 bases lining up with TRBD2. This CDR3 is 16 amino acids long. The ends lost 0 bases at V and 7 bases at J; junction bases unmatched: 3. Germline V gene lookup returns CDR1 SGHRS and CDR2 YFSETQ. CDR3 in DNA: TGCGCCAGCAGCTTGGCCGGGACTAGCGGGAGTAATGAGCAGTTCTTC. Amino acids: CASSLAGTSGSNEQFF.

In this sample, this clone turned up once. This chain links TRBV5-6 with TRBJ1-1, with D hard to call. This CDR3 has 15 amino acids. The germline V gene encodes CDR1 SGHDT and CDR2 YYEEEE. The V end was cut by 0 bases, the J end by 6 bases, with 15 bases between. For the CDR3, the DNA is TGTGCCAGCAGCTTGGCAGCGGCACCCGTACCTGAAGCTTTCTTT. It codes for CASSLAAAPVPEAFF.

The chain carries TRBV28 and TRBJ2-5, with 16 bases fitting TRBD2. The CDR3 length is 18 residues. Trimming removed 3 bases from V and 5 bases from J; junction bases left unmatched: 9. Per germline, CDR1 MDHEN and CDR2 SYDVKM. As DNA, the CDR3 is TGTGCCAGCAGTTTGCCGGGACTAGCGGGAGGGGTGGGGGAGACCCAGTACTTC. This codes for CASSLPGLAGGVGETQYF. Variable domain in full (rest from reference TRBV28 and TRBJ2-5): DVKVTQSSRYLVKRTGEKVFLECVQDMDHENMFWYRQDPGLGLRLIYFSYDVKMKEKGDIPEGYSVSREKKERFSLILESASTNQTSMYLCASSLPGLAGGVGETQYFGPGTRLLVL.

The CDR3 DNA reads as TGTGCCAGTAGTATAAGCGGGACACTCTACGAGCAGTACTTC. It translates to CASSISGTLYEQYF. This chain connects TRBV19 to TRBJ2-7, with D possibly being TRBD2 (7 bases). Trimming cost V 2 bases and J 3 bases, with 11 bases left between them. The CDR3 length is 14 residues. Germline V gene lookup returns CDR1 LNHDA and CDR2 SQIVND (reference sequence).

The V and J genes are TRBV28 and TRBJ2-7; TRBD2 might be the D (6 bases). This CDR3 comprises 13 residues. V was pared by 2 bases and J by 2 bases, with 7 bases between. Germline V lookup: CDR1 MDHEN, CDR2 SYDVKM. DNA of the CDR3: TGTGCCAGCAGTTTAACGGGGGCCTACGAGCAGTACTTC. It translates to CASSLTGAYEQYF.

This chain links TRBV6-4 with TRBJ2-1, with TRBD2 identical over 9 bases. Germline trimming cut 0 bases from V and 3 bases from J; bases unmatched to any gene: 0. CDR3 length: 15 residues. Germline V CDR1 and CDR2: MRHNA, SNTAGT. CDR3 protein: CASSDSRGGYNEQFF. CDR3 DNA sequence: TGTGCCAGCAGTGACTCGCGGGGGGGCTACAATGAGCAGTTCTTC.

V and J are TRBV19 and TRBJ2-1, with 8 positions matching TRBD1. The germline gives CDR1 LNHDA, CDR2 SQIVND (reference sequence). The CDR3 loop spans 14 amino acids. Unmatched junction bases numbered 6, after V lost 4 bases and J lost 7 bases. CDR3 bases: TGTGCCAGTAGTACCAGGGGGCTTTGGAATGAGCAGTTCTTC. It is translated as CASSTRGLWNEQFF.